This T cell receptor (beta chain) was identified in a study of blood T cell repertoires in COVID-19. Study in general: Both acute and convalescent COVID-19 samples were obtained from the United States, Italy and Spain.

Germline lookup yields CDR1 SGDLS and CDR2 YYNGEE. V dropped 3 bases and J dropped 5; count of bases not matched to a gene: 3. CDR3 length: 15 residues. Methods used by the authors: Estimation of nucleated cell counts relied on the amplification of reference gene primers. The protocol was immunoSEQ multiplex PCR, while the TCRdb copy is restricted to in-frame clones and leaves out a portion. V and J calls and clone size come straight from that table; D and trimming were deduced from the DNA. Of around 500,000 clones listed, 80% to 90% are singletons. This TCR was recovered from a human donor in a cohort sampled during active COVID-19. The chain recombines TRBV9 with TRBJ1-6; 9 nucleotides line up with TRBD1. The source material was peripheral blood. CDR3 sequence (DNA): TGTGCCAGCAGCGCCAGGACAGGGGATAATTCACCCCTCCACTTT. It is translated as CASSARTGDNSPLHF.